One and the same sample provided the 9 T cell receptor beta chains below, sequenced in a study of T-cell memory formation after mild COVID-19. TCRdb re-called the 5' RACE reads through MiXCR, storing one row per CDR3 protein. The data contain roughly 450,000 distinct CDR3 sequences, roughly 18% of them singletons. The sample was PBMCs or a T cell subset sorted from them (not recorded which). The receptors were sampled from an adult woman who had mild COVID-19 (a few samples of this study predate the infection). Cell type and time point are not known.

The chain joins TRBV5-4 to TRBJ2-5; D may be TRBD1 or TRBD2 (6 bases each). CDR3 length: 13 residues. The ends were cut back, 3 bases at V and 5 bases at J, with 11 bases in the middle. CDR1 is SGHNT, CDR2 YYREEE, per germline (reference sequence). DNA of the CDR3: TGTGCCAGCAGCTGGCCCGGGGGCGAGACCCAGTACTTC. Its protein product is CASSWPGGETQYF.

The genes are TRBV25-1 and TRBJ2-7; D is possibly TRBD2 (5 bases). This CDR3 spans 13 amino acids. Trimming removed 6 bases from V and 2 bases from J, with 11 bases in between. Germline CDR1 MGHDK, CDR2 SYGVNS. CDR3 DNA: TGTGCCAGCAGGGGTTCCGGGGCCTACGAGCAGTACTTC. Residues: CASRGSGAYEQYF.

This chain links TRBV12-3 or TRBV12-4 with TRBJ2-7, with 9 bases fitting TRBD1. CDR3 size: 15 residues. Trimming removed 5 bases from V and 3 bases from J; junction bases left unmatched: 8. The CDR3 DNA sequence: TGTGCCAGCAGTGTACAGGGGGCGCGTTACTACGAGCAGTACTTC. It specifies CASSVQGARYYEQYF.

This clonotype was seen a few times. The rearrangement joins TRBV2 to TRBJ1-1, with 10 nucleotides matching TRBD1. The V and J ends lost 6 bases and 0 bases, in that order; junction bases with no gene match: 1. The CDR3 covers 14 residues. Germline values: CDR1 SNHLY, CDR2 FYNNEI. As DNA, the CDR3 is TGTGCCAGCAGAGGGACAGGGGTGAACACTGAAGCTTTCTTT. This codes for CASRGTGVNTEAFF.

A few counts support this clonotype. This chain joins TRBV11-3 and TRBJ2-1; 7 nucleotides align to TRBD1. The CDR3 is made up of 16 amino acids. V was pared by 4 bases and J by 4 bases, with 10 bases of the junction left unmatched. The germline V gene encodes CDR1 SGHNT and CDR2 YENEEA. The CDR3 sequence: CASSSQQGLRYNEQFF. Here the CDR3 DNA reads TGTGCCAGCAGCTCACAACAGGGGTTGAGGTACAATGAGCAGTTCTTC. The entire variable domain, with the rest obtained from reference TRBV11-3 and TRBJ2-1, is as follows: EAGVVQSPRYKIIEKKQPVAFWCNPISGHNTLYWYLQNLGQGPELLIRYENEEAVDDSQLPKDRFSAERLKGVDSTLKIQPAELGDSAVYLCASSSQQGLRYNEQFFGPGTRLTVL.

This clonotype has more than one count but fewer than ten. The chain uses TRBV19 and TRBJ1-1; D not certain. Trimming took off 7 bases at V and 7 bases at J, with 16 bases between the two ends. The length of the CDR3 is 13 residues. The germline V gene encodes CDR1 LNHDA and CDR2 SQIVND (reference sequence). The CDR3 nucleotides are TGTGCCAGTAACCCCAGACGGCACGATGAAGCTTTCTTT. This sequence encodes CASNPRRHDEAFF.

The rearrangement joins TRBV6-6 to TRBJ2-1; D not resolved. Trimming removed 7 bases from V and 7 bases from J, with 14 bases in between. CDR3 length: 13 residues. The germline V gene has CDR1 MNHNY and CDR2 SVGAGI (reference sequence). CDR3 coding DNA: TGTGCCAGCAATAAGGAAGGGTGGAATGAGCAGTTCTTC. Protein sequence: CASNKEGWNEQFF.

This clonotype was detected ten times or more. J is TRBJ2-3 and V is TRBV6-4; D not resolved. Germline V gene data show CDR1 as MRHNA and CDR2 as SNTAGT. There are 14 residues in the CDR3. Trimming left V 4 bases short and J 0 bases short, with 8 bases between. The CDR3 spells CASSGDPSTDTQYF. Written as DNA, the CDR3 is TGTGCCAGCAGTGGGGATCCTAGCACAGATACGCAGTATTTT.

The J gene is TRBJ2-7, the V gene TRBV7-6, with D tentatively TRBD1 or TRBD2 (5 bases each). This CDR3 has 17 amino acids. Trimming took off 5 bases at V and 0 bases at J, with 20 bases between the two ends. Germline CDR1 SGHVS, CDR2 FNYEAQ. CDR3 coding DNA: TGTGCCAGCAGCCTAGGGACCGACTTGAGGAGCTCCTACGAGCAGTACTTC. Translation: CASSLGTDLRSSYEQYF. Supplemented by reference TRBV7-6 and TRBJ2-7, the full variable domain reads GAGVSQSPRYKVTKRGQDVALRCDPISGHVSLYWYRQALGQGPEFLTYFNYEAQQDKSGLPNDRFSAERPEGSISTLTIQRTEQRDSAMYRCASSLGTDLRSSYEQYFGPGTRLTVT.